One and the same sample provided the 21 T cell receptor beta chains below, sequenced in a study of glioma-infiltrating T cells after dendritic cell vaccination. The protocol was immunoSEQ multiplex PCR, while the TCRdb copy is restricted to in-frame clones and leaves out a portion. The sample has just under 85,000 clones; roughly 90% are singletons. Specimen: blood, collected before dendritic cell vaccination. These receptors were obtained from a human donor with glioblastoma.

The rearrangement uses TRBV6-5 and TRBJ1-4, with D perhaps matching TRBD1 (5 bases). There are 15 residues in the CDR3. The germline V gene has CDR1 MNHEY and CDR2 SVGAGI. V lost 5 bases, J lost 5 bases, and 15 bases lay in between. As DNA, the CDR3 is TGTGCCAGCAGTGCCGCGGGACCCCCGAATGAAAAACTGTTTTTT. Translation: CASSAAGPPNEKLFF.

The V gene is TRBV27, the J gene TRBJ2-1, with TRBD2 as a possible D gene (5 bases). Germline lookup yields CDR1 MNHEY and CDR2 SMNVEV (reference sequence). The CDR3 consists of 14 residues. Deletions cut 1 base from V and 13 bases from J, with 17 bases between. CDR3 nucleotides: TGTGCCAGCAGTTTATTAGTCAGCGAGGGTCCCCAGTTCTTC. It translates to CASSLLVSEGPQFF.

The rearrangement uses TRBV2 and TRBJ2-1; D unresolved. Germline CDR1 is SNHLY and CDR2 is FYNNEI. Trimming cost V 2 bases and J 2 bases, with 13 bases left between them. CDR3 length: 16 amino acids. The CDR3 DNA reads as TGTGCCAGCAGTGAAAGTGAGGCGTTACCCTACAATGAGCAGTTCTTC. Residues: CASSESEALPYNEQFF.

The rearrangement links TRBV30 to TRBJ1-6; D possibly corresponds to TRBD1 (5 bases). Per germline, CDR1 GTSNPN and CDR2 SVGIG (reference sequence). V was shortened by 0 bases and J by 7 bases, with 13 bases between the two germline ends. The CDR3 sequence is 15 residues long. This CDR3 is CAWSVLMGGNSPLHF. CDR3 coding DNA: TGTGCCTGGAGTGTACTAATGGGGGGAAATTCACCCCTCCACTTT.

This clone was seen once. CDR3 residues: CASRRQGNTEAFF. CDR3 coding DNA: TGTGCCAGCAGAAGACAGGGGAACACTGAAGCTTTCTTT. The chain combines TRBV6-1 with TRBJ1-1, with 7 bases that match TRBD1. The CDR3 has 13 residues. Germline CDR1 reads MNHNS; CDR2 reads SASEGT. Trimming removed 6 bases from V and 1 base from J; junction bases left unmatched: 2.

The gene calls are TRBV27 and TRBJ2-2; 10 bases fit TRBD1. The CDR3 spans 14 residues. Germline loops: CDR1 MNHEY, CDR2 SMNVEV (reference sequence). Germline trimming cut 4 bases from V and 5 bases from J; bases unmatched to any gene: 1. CDR3 DNA sequence: TGTGCCAGCAGTTGGGGACAGGGGACCGGGGAGCTGTTTTTT. Translated: CASSWGQGTGELFF.

V is TRBV4-1 and J is TRBJ2-7; D might be TRBD2 (5 bases). V lost 7 bases, J lost 0 bases, and 10 bases lay in between. Germline V gives CDR1 MGHRA, CDR2 YSYEKL. This CDR3 has 13 residues. CDR3 nucleotides: TGCGCCAGCAATTTGGGGAGCTCCTACGAGCAGTACTTC. This gives the protein CASNLGSSYEQYF.

The chain recombines TRBV2 with TRBJ2-1, with 8 nucleotides matching TRBD2. The length of the CDR3 is 15 residues. Germline V gives CDR1 SNHLY, CDR2 FYNNEI. V gave up 6 bases and J gave up 5 bases; unmatched junction bases: 9. Here the CDR3 reads CASSLIAGWDNEQFF. As DNA, the CDR3 is TGTGCCAGCAGCCTTATAGCGGGATGGGACAATGAGCAGTTCTTC.

The rearrangement links TRBV10-3 to TRBJ1-1; 7 positions match TRBD1. V lost 6 bases, J lost 12 bases, and 16 bases stayed unmatched. This CDR3 comprises 14 residues. The germline V gene encodes CDR1 ENHRY and CDR2 SYGVKD. Here the CDR3 reads CAISRGTEDLRTFF. Written as DNA, the CDR3 is TGTGCCATCAGCAGGGGGACGGAAGATTTAAGAACTTTCTTT.

The V gene is TRBV6-1, the J gene TRBJ2-7; D gene ambiguous. The germline V gene encodes CDR1 MNHNS and CDR2 SASEGT. The CDR3 spans 11 residues. V was trimmed by 8 bases and J by 2 bases, leaving 7 bases between them. The CDR3 sequence: CASGQAYEQYF. The CDR3 nucleotides are TGTGCCAGCGGGCAGGCCTACGAGCAGTACTTC.

This chain joins TRBV5-1 and TRBJ2-6; D ambiguous. Germline CDR1 and CDR2: SGHRS and YFSETQ. V was pared by 3 bases and J by 3 bases, with 16 bases between. This CDR3 region has 17 residues. CDR3: CASSSINSSGGANVLTF. The CDR3 DNA follows: TGCGCCAGCAGCTCGATTAACAGTTCTGGTGGGGCCAACGTCCTGACTTTC.

The chain has TRBV7-9 and TRBJ2-1, with 7 bases aligning to TRBD2. Germline CDR1 reads SEHNR; CDR2 reads FQNEAQ (reference sequence). This CDR3 contains 15 residues. V shed 2 bases and J 9 bases; nucleotides not matched to a gene: 10. As DNA, the CDR3 is TGTGCCAGCAGCTTATATGGGGGACTACGCCCTGAGCAGTTCTTC. The encoded protein is CASSLYGGLRPEQFF.

This chain links TRBV5-6 with TRBJ2-2; 9 bases fit TRBD1. CDR1 and CDR2 (germline): SGHDT, YYEEEE. V lost 4 bases and J lost 7; bases outside the gene matches: 8. This CDR3 is built from 15 residues. This CDR3 reads CASSDPTGGGGELFF. DNA of the CDR3: TGTGCCAGCAGCGATCCGACAGGGGGTGGCGGGGAGCTGTTTTTT.

The chain uses TRBV11-3 and TRBJ2-7, with D maybe TRBD2 (6 bases). The V end lost 3 bases, the J end lost 5 bases, and 8 bases lay between the germline ends. CDR1 and CDR2 (germline): SGHNT, YENEEA. The CDR3 loop spans 12 amino acids. CDR3 amino acids: CASSFGGDEQYF. The CDR3 DNA follows: TGTGCCAGCAGCTTCGGGGGAGACGAGCAGTACTTC.

The table lists this clone with a count of one. The V gene is TRBV6-5, the J gene TRBJ1-2; D call uncertain. The CDR3 runs 13 residues. Germline CDR1 is MNHEY and CDR2 is SVGAGI. Trimming cost V 1 base and J 2 bases, with 5 bases left between them. The CDR3 DNA reads TGTGCCAGCAGTTACTTGGAGAACTATGGCTACACCTTC. Its protein product is CASSYLENYGYTF.

A word on this clone: In the same sample, other DNA sequences code for this CDR3. The chain joins TRBV5-1 to TRBJ1-1; D perhaps matches TRBD1 (5 bases). CDR1 is SGHRS and CDR2 is YFSETQ in the germline V gene. This CDR3 has 13 residues. V lost 4 bases and J 1 base, leaving 8 bases between the germline ends. CDR3 coding DNA: TGCGCCAGCAGCACGGACACGAACACTGAAGCTTTCTTT. Its translation is CASSTDTNTEAFF.

This chain uses TRBV5-1 with TRBJ1-2; unclear D gene. V lost 1 base to trimming and J lost 0 bases, with 13 bases between them. The germline V gene encodes CDR1 SGHRS and CDR2 YFSETQ. This CDR3 contains 16 residues. In DNA, the CDR3 is TGCGCCAGCAGCTTGTCGGGAGGGCGAGCTAACTATGGCTACACCTTC. Protein product: CASSLSGGRANYGYTF.

The rearrangement links TRBV11-2 to TRBJ2-1; 7 nucleotides align to TRBD2. CDR3 length: 15 amino acids. Germline V lookup: CDR1 SGHAT, CDR2 FQNNGV. The junction had 3 bases not matched to a gene; V was cut back by 3 bases and J by 1 base. The chain's CDR3 is CASSFGGGSYNEQFF. In DNA form, the CDR3 reads TGTGCCAGCAGCTTCGGCGGGGGTTCCTACAATGAGCAGTTCTTC.

The rearrangement joins TRBV6-5 to TRBJ2-7; tentative D call: TRBD1 (5 bases). Trimming left V 6 bases short and J 3 bases short, with 15 bases between. The CDR3 loop spans 14 amino acids. Per germline, CDR1 MNHEY and CDR2 SVGAGI. The CDR3 nucleotides read TGTGCCAGCAGCAACCAGGGCCCCGACTACGAGCAGTACTTC. Residues: CASSNQGPDYEQYF.

The chain carries TRBV9 and TRBJ2-3, with D possibly being TRBD2 (5 bases). In germline, CDR1 is SGDLS, CDR2 YYNGEE. The CDR3 consists of 15 residues. Trimming removed 0 bases from V and 4 bases from J, with 12 bases in between. The CDR3 sequence is CASSVAPGTPDTQYF. DNA for the CDR3: TGTGCCAGCAGCGTAGCCCCGGGAACGCCAGATACGCAGTATTTT.

The genes are TRBV11-3 and TRBJ2-7; unclear D gene. V was shortened by 0 bases and J by 6 bases, with 9 bases between the two germline ends. This CDR3 is built from 13 residues. The germline V gene has CDR1 SGHNT and CDR2 YENEEA. The CDR3 protein is CASSLEIEAEQYF. DNA of the CDR3: TGTGCCAGCAGCTTAGAAATAGAGGCCGAGCAGTACTTC. The full variable domain, its missing parts supplied by reference TRBV11-3 and TRBJ2-7, is EAGVVQSPRYKIIEKKQPVAFWCNPISGHNTLYWYLQNLGQGPELLIRYENEEAVDDSQLPKDRFSAERLKGVDSTLKIQPAELGDSAVYLCASSLEIEAEQYFGPGTRLTVT.